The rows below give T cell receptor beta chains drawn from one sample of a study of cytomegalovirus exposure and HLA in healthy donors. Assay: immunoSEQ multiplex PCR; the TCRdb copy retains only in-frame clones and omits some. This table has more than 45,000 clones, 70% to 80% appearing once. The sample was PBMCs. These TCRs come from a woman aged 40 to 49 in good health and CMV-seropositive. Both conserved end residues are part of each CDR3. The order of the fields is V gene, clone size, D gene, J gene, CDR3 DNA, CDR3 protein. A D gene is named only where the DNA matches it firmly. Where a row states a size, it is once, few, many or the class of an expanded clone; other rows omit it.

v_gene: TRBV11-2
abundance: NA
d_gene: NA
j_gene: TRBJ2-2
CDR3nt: TGTGCCAGCAGCTTAGTACTAGAAGGCGGGGAGCTGTTTTTT
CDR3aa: CASSLVLEGGELFF

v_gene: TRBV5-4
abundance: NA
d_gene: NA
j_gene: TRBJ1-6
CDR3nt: TGTGCCAGCACCATTGCGGGGGTTAATTCACCCCTCCACTTT
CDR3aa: CASTIAGVNSPLHF

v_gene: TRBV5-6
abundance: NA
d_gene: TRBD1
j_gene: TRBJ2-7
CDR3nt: TGTGCCAGCAGCTTGCCAGGGGGTGGCGAGCAGTACTTC
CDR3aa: CASSLPGGGEQYF

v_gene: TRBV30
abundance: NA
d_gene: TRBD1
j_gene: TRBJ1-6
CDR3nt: TGTGCCTGGGGACAGGGATATTCACCCCTCCACTTT
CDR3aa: CAWGQGYSPLHF

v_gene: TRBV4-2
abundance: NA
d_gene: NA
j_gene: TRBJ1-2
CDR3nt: TGTGCCAGCAGCCAAAATACAAGGGAGGGTGCGTATGGCTACACCTTC
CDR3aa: CASSQNTREGAYGYTF

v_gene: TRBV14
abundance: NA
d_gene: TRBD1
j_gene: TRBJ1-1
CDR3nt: TGTGCCAGCAGCCTAACAGGGGGCGATGGCACTGAAGCTTTCTTT
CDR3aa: CASSLTGGDGTEAFF

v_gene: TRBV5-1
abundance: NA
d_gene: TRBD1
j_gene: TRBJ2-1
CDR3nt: TGCGCCACCACCCGGGACAGCTCCTACAATGAGCAGTTCTTC
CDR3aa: CATTRDSSYNEQFF

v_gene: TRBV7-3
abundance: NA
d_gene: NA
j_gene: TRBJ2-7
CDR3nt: TGTGCCAGCAGAAGACAGGGAGGAGAGCAGTACTTC
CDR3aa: CASRRQGGEQYF

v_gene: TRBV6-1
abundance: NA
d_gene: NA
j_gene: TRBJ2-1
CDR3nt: TGTGCCAGCAGTGAAGGAGGGAATACCGACAATGAGCAGTTCTTC
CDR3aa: CASSEGGNTDNEQFF

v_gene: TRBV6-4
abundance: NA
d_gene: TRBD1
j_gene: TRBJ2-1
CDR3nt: TGTGCCAGCAGTGGAACCGACAGGGTGGCATCCAATGAGCAGTTCTTC
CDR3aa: CASSGTDRVASNEQFF

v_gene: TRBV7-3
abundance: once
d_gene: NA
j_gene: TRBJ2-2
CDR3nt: TGTGCCAGCAGCTTAGACAGAACCGGGGAGCTGTTTTTT
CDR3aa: CASSLDRTGELFF

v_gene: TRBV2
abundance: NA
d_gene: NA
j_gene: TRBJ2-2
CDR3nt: TGTGCCAGCAGTGATATGGGGGCCAACACCGGGGAGCTGTTTTTT
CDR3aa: CASSDMGANTGELFF

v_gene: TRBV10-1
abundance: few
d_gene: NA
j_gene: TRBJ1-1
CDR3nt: TGCGCCAGCAGTCCGGACAGCCCGTTGTTGAACACTGAAGCTTTCTTT
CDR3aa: CASSPDSPLLNTEAFF

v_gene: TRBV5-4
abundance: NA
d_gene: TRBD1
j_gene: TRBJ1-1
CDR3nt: TGTGCCAGCAGCGTTGACAGGGGCGCTGAAGCTTTCTTT
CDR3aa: CASSVDRGAEAFF

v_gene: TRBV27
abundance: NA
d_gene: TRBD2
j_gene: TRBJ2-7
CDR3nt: TGTGCCAGCAACCCTTTGGGGGGGGACTCCTACGAGCAGTACTTC
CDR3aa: CASNPLGGDSYEQYF

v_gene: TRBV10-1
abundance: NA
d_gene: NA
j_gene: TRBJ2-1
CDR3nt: TGCGCCGGGGGGCCGAGGGGGGGCACAGTTTATGAGCAGTTCTTC
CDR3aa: CAGGPRGGTVYEQFF

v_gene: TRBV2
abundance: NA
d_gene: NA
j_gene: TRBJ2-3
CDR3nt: TGTGCCGCCTCCGGGACTCCCCTTTCCGTCACAGATACGCAGTATTTT
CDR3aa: CAASGTPLSVTDTQYF

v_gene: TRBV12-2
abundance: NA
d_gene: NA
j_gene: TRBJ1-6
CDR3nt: TGTGCAAGTCGCTTAGGAAAGACAGTGTTTCATTCACCCCTCCACTTT
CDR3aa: CASRLGKTVFHSPLHF

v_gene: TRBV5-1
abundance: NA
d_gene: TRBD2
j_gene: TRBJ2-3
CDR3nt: TGCGCCAGCAGCGACCCGGGACTACCCTCCACAGATACGCAGTATTTT
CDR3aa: CASSDPGLPSTDTQYF

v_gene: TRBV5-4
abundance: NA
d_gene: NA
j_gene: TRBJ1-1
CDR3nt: TGTGCCAGCAGGGGGCGCACTGAAGCTTTCTTT
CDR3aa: CASRGRTEAFF

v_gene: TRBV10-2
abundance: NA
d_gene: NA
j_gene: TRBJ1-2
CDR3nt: TGCGCCAGCAGTACAGGGCTCAGCACTGGCTACACCTTC
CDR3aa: CASSTGLSTGYTF

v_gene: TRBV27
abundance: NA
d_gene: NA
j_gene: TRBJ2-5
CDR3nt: TGTGCCAGCAGTTTCTCGGGGTACCAAGAGACCCAGTACTTC
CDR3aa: CASSFSGYQETQYF

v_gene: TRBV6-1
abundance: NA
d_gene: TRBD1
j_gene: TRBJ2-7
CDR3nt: TGTGCCAGCAAATGGGGGACAGGGGGATCCTACGAGCAGTACTTC
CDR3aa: CASKWGTGGSYEQYF

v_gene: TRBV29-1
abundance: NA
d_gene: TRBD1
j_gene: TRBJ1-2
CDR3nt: TGCAGCGTTGCTCCCGGACAGGGGGGCTACACCTTC
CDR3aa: CSVAPGQGGYTF

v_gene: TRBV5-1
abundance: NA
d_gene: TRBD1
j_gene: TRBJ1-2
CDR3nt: TGCGCCAGCGCGATGACCTGGGACAGCGTTTCTAACTATGGCTACACCTTC
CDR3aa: CASAMTWDSVSNYGYTF

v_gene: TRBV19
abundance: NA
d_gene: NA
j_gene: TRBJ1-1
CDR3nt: TGTGCCAGTAGCATAGGGACTTTGAACACTGAAGCTTTCTTT
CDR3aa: CASSIGTLNTEAFF

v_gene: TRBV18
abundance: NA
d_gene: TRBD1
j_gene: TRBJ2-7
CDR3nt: TGTGCCAGCTCACCACCGAGGCAGGGGGTCTCCTACGAGCAGTACTTC
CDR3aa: CASSPPRQGVSYEQYF

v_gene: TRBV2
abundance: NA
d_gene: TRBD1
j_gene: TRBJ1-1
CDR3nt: TGTGCCAGCAGTGAAAGGACAGGGGTAACTGAAGCTTTCTTT
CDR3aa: CASSERTGVTEAFF

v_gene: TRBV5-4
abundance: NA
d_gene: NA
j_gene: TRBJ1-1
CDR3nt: TGTGCCAGCAGCTTTTATCTGAACACTGAAGCTTTCTTT
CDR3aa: CASSFYLNTEAFF

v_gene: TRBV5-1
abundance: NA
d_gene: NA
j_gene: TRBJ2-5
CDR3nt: TGCGCCAGCAGCTTGGCCCCGGGGGAGACCCAGTACTTC
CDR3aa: CASSLAPGETQYF

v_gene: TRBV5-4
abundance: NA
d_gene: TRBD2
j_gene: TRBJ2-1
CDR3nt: TGTGCCAGCAGCTCTCCGCGGGAGGAGCAGTTCTTC
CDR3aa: CASSSPREEQFF

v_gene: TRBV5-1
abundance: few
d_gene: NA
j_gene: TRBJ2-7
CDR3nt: TGCGCCAGTAGAAGGGAAGGGGTCCCCTCCTACGAGCAGTACTTC
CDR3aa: CASRREGVPSYEQYF

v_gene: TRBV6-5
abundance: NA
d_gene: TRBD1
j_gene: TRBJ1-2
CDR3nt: TGTGCCAGCAGTTACTCGGGACAGCCTTTTCGGGATGGCTACACCTTC
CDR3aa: CASSYSGQPFRDGYTF

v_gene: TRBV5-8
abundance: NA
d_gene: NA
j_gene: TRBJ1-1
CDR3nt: TGTGCCAGCAGCCTCGGGCGTCCAGGGGCTTTCTTT
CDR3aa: CASSLGRPGAFF

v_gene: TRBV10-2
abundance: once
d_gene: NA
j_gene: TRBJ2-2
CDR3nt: TGCGCCAGCAGGGGGGCCAACACCGGGGAGCTGTTTTTT
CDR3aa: CASRGANTGELFF

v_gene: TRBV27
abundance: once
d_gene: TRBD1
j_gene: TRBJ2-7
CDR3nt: TGTGCCAGCAGCCCTGGACAGGGGATTTCCTACGAGCAGTACTTC
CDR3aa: CASSPGQGISYEQYF

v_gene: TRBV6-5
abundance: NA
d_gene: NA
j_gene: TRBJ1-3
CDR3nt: TGTGCCAGCAGTTACCGACAGTTAAGCTCTGGAAACACCATATATTTT
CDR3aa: CASSYRQLSSGNTIYF

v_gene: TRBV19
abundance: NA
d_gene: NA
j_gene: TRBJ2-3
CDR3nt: TGTGCCAGTACGGGTACAGATACGCAGTATTTT
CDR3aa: CASTGTDTQYF

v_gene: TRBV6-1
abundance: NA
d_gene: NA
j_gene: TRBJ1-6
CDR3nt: TGTGCCGCCCGGGGGGGCCATAATAATTCACCCCTCCACTTT
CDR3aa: CAARGGHNNSPLHF

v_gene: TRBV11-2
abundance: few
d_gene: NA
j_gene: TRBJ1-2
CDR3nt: TGTGCCAGCAGCTCCAGGGCTTCGGCTAACTATGGCTACACCTTC
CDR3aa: CASSSRASANYGYTF

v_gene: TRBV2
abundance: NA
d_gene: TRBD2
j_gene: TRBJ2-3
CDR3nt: TGTGCCAGCACACCATATCGGGGGGGAGGTACAGATACGCAGTATTTT
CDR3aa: CASTPYRGGGTDTQYF

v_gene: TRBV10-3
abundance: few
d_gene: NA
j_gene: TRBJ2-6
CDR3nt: TGTGCCATCAGTAATGCGGACTCTGGGGCCAACGTCCTGACTTTC
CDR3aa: CAISNADSGANVLTF